The clone carrying this TCR beta chain was recorded a few times. The target antigen is unknown. Libraries were made from TCR beta cDNA, and they carried unique molecular identifiers. T cells numbering roughly 1 to 11 million yielded cDNA molecules that totaled some 500,000. TCRdb fed the PCR reads into MiXCR, producing one record per CDR3 protein. The sample includes roughly 800,000 distinct CDR3 sequences, about 50% of them seen just once. This specimen belongs to a study of post-analysis software for immune sequencing data. As for the study in general: The disease courses covered relapsing-remitting, secondary progressive and progressive-relapsing multiple sclerosis.

Study-level points and caveats: The normalized Chao1 diversity of multiple sclerosis patients was significantly lower than that of controls. Strong same-batch co-clustering of samples appeared with F measure clustering.

Input material: blood. The receptor's source is a girl between 5 and 17 years old with multiple sclerosis.

The CDR3 loop reads CASSLTGTGIYGYTF. The CDR3 bases are TGTGCCAGCAGCTTAACCGGGACAGGGATCTATGGCTACACCTTC. The V and J genes are TRBV7-2 and TRBJ1-2, with 9 bases fitting TRBD1. The CDR3 has 15 residues. The V gene end was trimmed by 2 bases and the J gene end by 4 bases; junction bases not matched to a gene: 5. CDR1 SGHTA and CDR2 FQGNSA come from the germline V gene.